These 12 T cell receptor beta chains originate from one sample sequenced in a study of CD8 T cells in ankylosing spondylitis. Each CDR3 protein is one row after TCRdb ran MiXCR on the 5' RACE reads. The sample lists 200,000 or so distinct CDR3 sequences, 10% to 15% occurring once. Sequenced sample: blood, either unsorted or a sorted T cell fraction (not recorded which). The receptors originated from a female donor with ankylosing spondylitis or in good health (not recorded which).

The rearrangement joins TRBV7-9 to TRBJ1-2; D remains ambiguous. The V end lost 5 bases, the J end lost 4 bases, and 17 bases lay between the germline ends. The germline gives CDR1 SEHNR, CDR2 FQNEAQ (reference sequence). The CDR3 has 15 amino acids. Here the CDR3 reads CASSASFGRSYGYTF. The CDR3 coding sequence is TGTGCCAGCAGCGCCAGTTTTGGGAGGAGCTATGGCTACACCTTC.

V gene TRBV21-1 combines with J gene TRBJ1-2; the D call of TRBD1 is as the table states it, not checked on the DNA. TRBV21-1 is recorded as a pseudogene. CDR3 length: 14 amino acids. This CDR3 reads CASSTLDRDYGYTF. Written as DNA, the CDR3 is TGTGCCAGCAGCACTCTTGACAGGGACTATGGCTACACCTTC.

This clonotype was counted ten times or more. The V call is TRBV24-1, the J call TRBJ2-1; TRBD2 agrees at 7 bases. Germline V gene sequence: CDR1 KGHDR, CDR2 SFDVKD. The CDR3 consists of 19 residues. Losses at the gene ends were 3 bases for V and 3 bases for J; bases not matched to a gene: 16. The chain's CDR3 is CATSDTIPRTRSLYNEQFF. The CDR3 DNA reads as TGTGCCACCAGTGATACGATACCGAGGACTAGATCCCTCTACAATGAGCAGTTCTTC.

The chain links TRBV12-3 or TRBV12-4 to TRBJ2-1; 9 positions agree with TRBD1. V shed 5 bases and J 12 bases; nucleotides not matched to a gene: 8. The CDR3 extends over 13 amino acids. The CDR3: CASSPLQGARQFF. The CDR3, as DNA: TGTGCCAGCAGTCCGCTACAGGGGGCTCGGCAGTTCTTC.

Comments on this clonotype: This may be a read error, as it is one base from a much larger clone. This sequence joins TRBV5-1 and TRBJ2-2, with D maybe TRBD1 (5 bases). The CDR3 is 14 residues long. The V end was cut by 1 base, the J end by 6 bases, with 10 bases between. Germline V lookup: CDR1 SGHRS, CDR2 YFSETQ. The CDR3 sequence: CASSLRQGAGELFF. The CDR3 nucleotides are TGCGCCAGCAGCTTGCGGCAGGGCGCCGGGGAGCTGTTTTTT.

The rearrangement uses TRBV7-2 and TRBJ2-3, with TRBD2 matching over 7 bases. CDR1 SGHTA and CDR2 FQGNSA come from the germline V gene. Trimming at V came to 0 bases and at J to 2 bases, leaving 8 bases not matched to a gene. The CDR3 has 17 residues. The CDR3 sequence: CASSLALGGRNTDTQYF. CDR3 bases: TGTGCCAGCAGCTTAGCGCTAGGCGGGAGAAACACAGATACGCAGTATTTT.

This clonotype was seen many times. The chain recombines TRBV5-1 with TRBJ2-1; 8 positions match TRBD2. With V trimmed by 0 bases and J by 0 bases, 11 bases remained unmatched. The CDR3 consists of 19 residues. Germline V lookup: CDR1 SGHRS, CDR2 YFSETQ. The chain's CDR3 is CASSLVAGPVASSYNEQFF. The CDR3 nucleotides are TGCGCCAGCAGCTTGGTAGCGGGACCCGTTGCTAGCTCCTACAATGAGCAGTTCTTC.

This clonotype was seen at least ten times. The chain employs TRBV29-1 and TRBJ2-7, with 11 bases that match TRBD2. The CDR3 is 16 residues long. The V segment lost 1 base and the J segment 4 bases; nucleotides outside the gene matches: 9. CDR1 is SQVTM and CDR2 is ANQGSEA in the germline V gene. CDR3 sequence (DNA): TGCAGCGTTGAAGTTGGGGCTAGCGGGAGGTTTTACGAGCAGTACTTC. Protein sequence: CSVEVGASGRFYEQYF.

This clonotype was seen ten or more times. This chain links TRBV11-1 with TRBJ2-1, with D perhaps matching TRBD1 or TRBD2 (5 bases each). CDR3 size: 16 residues. V lost 8 bases and J 7 bases, leaving 24 bases between the germline ends. In germline, CDR1 is SGHAT, CDR2 FQDESV (reference sequence). The CDR3 nucleotides are TGTGCCAGCTCCCGGCGAGGGACCCTCATGAGGAATGAGCAGTTCTTC. As protein: CASSRRGTLMRNEQFF.

This chain joins TRBV4-3 and TRBJ2-5; the D call may be TRBD1 or TRBD2 (5 bases each). The ends were cut back, 0 bases at V and 4 bases at J, with 18 bases in the middle. Germline V gene lookup returns CDR1 LGHNA and CDR2 YSLEER. The CDR3 has 17 amino acids. CDR3 DNA: TGCGCCAGCAGCCAAGATGGGACCGGCTTGATGGGAGAGACCCAGTACTTC. Translating gives CASSQDGTGLMGETQYF.

The rearrangement links TRBV28 to TRBJ1-5; no reliable D call. The CDR3 sequence is 13 residues long. CDR1 is MDHEN and CDR2 is SYDVKM in the germline V gene. Trimming took 5 bases from V and 0 from J, leaving 5 bases between them. The DNA of the CDR3 is TGTGCCAGCAGTCGACTTAGCAATCAGCCCCAGCATTTT. Translating it yields CASSRLSNQPQHF.

This clonotype appeared a few times. The chain carries TRBV30 and TRBJ2-4, with TRBD1 identical over 8 bases. The CDR3 sequence is 15 residues long. The germline CDR1 and CDR2 sequences are GTSNPN and SVGIG (reference sequence). The V segment lost 3 bases and the J segment 5 bases; nucleotides outside the gene matches: 9. DNA of the CDR3: TGTGCCTGGAGCGGAACGGACAGGGTTGAAAACATTCAGTACTTC. Protein sequence: CAWSGTDRVENIQYF.